The clone carrying this TCR beta chain was seen many times. For TCR beta, libraries came from iRepertoire HTBI primers and Arm-PCR of CDR3 regions. TCRdb analysed the multiplex PCR reads with MiXCR anew, one entry per CDR3 protein. The table has some 440,000 distinct CDR3 sequences, 20% to 25% seen once; the top ten hold 7.8%. Time point described: persistent/refractory GD, antithyroid drugs over 5 years with positive TRAb. PBMC RNA served as the TCR library source. The entry originates in a study of regulatory T cells in long-lasting Graves disease. The sample consisted of peripheral blood mononuclear cells (PBMCs), taken when the disease was refractory, from a patient treated with antithyroid drugs. The TCR sequence derives from a female donor with Graves disease.

The chain's CDR3 is CATSRGTGSYEQYF. CDR3 nucleotide sequence: TGTGCCACCAGCAGAGGGACAGGTTCCTACGAGCAGTACTTC. The rearrangement links TRBV15 to TRBJ2-7, with TRBD1 matching 7 bases. With 1 base clipped from V and 1 base from J, the junction kept 1 base outside the gene matches. Germline V gene data show CDR1 as LNHNV and CDR2 as YYDKDF (reference sequence). This CDR3 is 14 amino acids long.